This T cell receptor beta chain was sequenced for a study of molecular identifiers for immune sequencing clone quantification. Study findings and constraints: Clonotypes surpassing 20 RNA copies contained over 99% of effector molecules, versus under 1% in naive cells. The study reportedly detected spiked Jurkat TCR RNA from one cell among around 970,000 naive cells.

Listed TCR primers and previously described methods were used for bulk TCR libraries. TCRdb itself ran the PCR reads through MiXCR, one entry per CDR3 protein. The sample consists of 250,000 to 400,000 distinct CDR3 sequences, around 21% of them appearing once. The V gene's germline CDR1 is MNHEY and CDR2 SVGAGI. There are 14 residues in the CDR3. Trimming removed 2 bases at V and 5 bases at J, with 12 bases between. Details on this clonotype: Its matching antigen is unknown.

Naive CD8 library inputs spanned roughly 18,000 to 1,000,000 sorted cells and 10%, 30% or 50% RNA. The sample comprised naive CD8+ T cells from blood, with Jurkat cell RNA spiked in. Subset here: FACS-sorted CD8+CD4-CCR7+CD45RA+ naive T cells. This chain links TRBV6-5 with TRBJ2-5; the D is unclear. This TCR was recovered from a human donor in good health. Some libraries in this study had Jurkat cell RNA spiked in. This CDR3 is CASSYATMGETQYF. In DNA form, the CDR3 reads TGTGCCAGCAGTTACGCGACGATGGGGGAGACCCAGTACTTC.